The present T cell receptor beta chain was sequenced within a study of blood T cell repertoires in COVID-19. Study summary: Spain, Italy and the United States supplied samples that represented acute and convalescent COVID-19. T cells, B-cell-depleted T cells, or PBMCs provided the cDNA or gDNA that served as material.

The J segment lost 5 bases and the V segment lost 6 bases, leaving 7 bases of the junction unmatched. This CDR3 has 14 residues. Germline assignment: CDR1 LGHDT and CDR2 YNNKEL (reference sequence). Methods used by the authors: Researchers report that nucleated cell counts were estimated from reference gene primer amplification. Some clones are missing from TCRdb's copy, which holds only in-frame ones; the method was immunoSEQ multiplex PCR. V and J calls and clone size are given by that table; D and trimming were obtained from the DNA. This sample has 450,000 to 500,000 clones, with 70% to 90% found just once.

This receptor was identified in a human donor in a cohort sampled during active COVID-19. The chain employs TRBV3-1 (or the pseudogene TRBV3-2) and TRBJ2-5, with 9 bases that match TRBD2. The sequencing sample was made of peripheral blood. Here the CDR3 DNA reads TGTGCCAGCAGTCGGCGGGAGGGCCGGGAGACCCAGTACTTC. Translating it yields CASSRREGRETQYF.